This T cell receptor beta chain came from a study of blood T cell repertoires in COVID-19. The CDR3 has 11 amino acids. The V end lost 11 bases, the J end lost 6 bases, and 11 bases lay between the germline ends. Germline V gene lookup returns CDR1 SGHVS and CDR2 FQNEAQ. Authors' methods: Estimation of nucleated cell counts was performed using reference gene primer amplification. Clones were sequenced by immunoSEQ multiplex PCR, and TCRdb holds only the in-frame ones, with some missing. For V, J and clone size, that table is used; D and trimming come from the DNA. The table has 70,000 to 95,000 clones, roughly 86% seen once; the top ten hold around a fifth.

The receptor was isolated from a human donor in a cohort sampled during active COVID-19. Material: peripheral blood. This rearrangement joins TRBV7-8 to TRBJ1-5, with unresolved D. The CDR3 protein is CALGEGQPQHF. The CDR3 DNA reads as TGTGCCCTTGGCGAGGGTCAGCCCCAGCATTTT.